The 26 T cell receptor beta chains presented below share a single source sample, sequenced in a study of blood T cell repertoires in COVID-19. Method: immunoSEQ multiplex PCR; TCRdb's copy keeps in-frame clones and lacks some. Here the sample spans more than 60,000 clones, about 90% being singletons. Material: peripheral blood. The source is a woman aged 45 to 65 with active or convalescent COVID-19.

This clone came up once. This chain uses TRBV2 with TRBJ2-3; TRBD2 agrees at 11 bases. V shed 4 bases, J shed 2 bases, and the junction held 2 bases outside the gene matches. The germline V gene has CDR1 SNHLY and CDR2 FYNNEI. This CDR3 region has 15 residues. The CDR3 DNA reads as TGTGCCAGCAGTGGACTAGCGGGACCCACAGATACGCAGTATTTT. This codes for CASSGLAGPTDTQYF.

The chain carries TRBV7-8 and TRBJ2-3, with TRBD2 matching 8 bases. CDR1 and CDR2 (germline): SGHVS, FQNEAQ. The CDR3 has 15 amino acids. Trimming took 5 bases from V and 4 from J; bases not matched to a gene: 8. CDR3 residues: CASSPIAGRADTQYF. The CDR3 nucleotides are TGTGCCAGCAGCCCGATAGCGGGAAGGGCAGATACGCAGTATTTT.

The rearrangement joins TRBV7-9 to TRBJ1-2; D remains unclear. V lost 5 bases and J lost 7, with 14 bases in between. Germline V CDR1 and CDR2: SEHNR, FQNEAQ (reference sequence). This CDR3 has 13 amino acids. As DNA, the CDR3 is TGTGCCAGCAGCCCTGAGTCTGCTGGTGGCTACACCTTC. Translation: CASSPESAGGYTF.

The rearrangement uses TRBV15 and TRBJ1-5, with D possibly matching TRBD1 (5 bases). Germline V lookup: CDR1 LNHNV, CDR2 YYDKDF (reference sequence). V lost 2 bases and J 5 bases, leaving 10 bases between the germline ends. The CDR3 has 14 residues. CDR3 bases: TGTGCCACCAGCAGATGGGGGGAAGATCAGCCCCAGCATTTT. It encodes CATSRWGEDQPQHF.

This clone has just one count. This sequence joins TRBV18 and TRBJ1-4, with 10 bases aligning to TRBD1. CDR1 KGHSH and CDR2 LQKENI come from the germline V gene. The J segment lost 8 bases and the V segment lost 6 bases, leaving 9 bases of the junction unmatched. This CDR3 has 15 residues. CDR3 in amino acids: CASSPGQGFGEKLFF. CDR3 nucleotide sequence: TGTGCCAGCTCTCCGGGACAGGGGTTCGGAGAAAAACTGTTTTTT.

The chain is built from TRBV28 and TRBJ1-2; no clear D gene. There are 14 residues in the CDR3. In germline, CDR1 is MDHEN, CDR2 SYDVKM. V shed 2 bases and J shed 7 bases, with 14 bases lying between them. The CDR3 protein is CASSLMLGGGGYTF. The CDR3 DNA is TGTGCCAGCAGTTTAATGCTGGGAGGAGGTGGCTACACCTTC.

The chain combines TRBV2 with TRBJ2-7, with 9 bases fitting TRBD2. The CDR3 is 15 residues long. CDR1 is SNHLY, CDR2 FYNNEI, per germline. V lost 10 bases, J lost 1 base, and 11 bases stayed unmatched. CDR3 sequence (DNA): TGTGCCACCCTCGAGCGCGGGAGGGGATCCTACGAGCAGTACTTC. This translates into CATLERGRGSYEQYF. The whole variable domain, remainder taken from reference TRBV2 and TRBJ2-7, is EPEVTQTPSHQVTQMGQEVILRCVPISNHLYFYWYRQILGQKVEFLVSFYNNEISEKSEIFDDQFSVERPDGSNFTLKIRSTKLEDSAMYFCATLERGRGSYEQYFGPGTRLTVT.

The genes are TRBV3-1 (or the pseudogene TRBV3-2) and TRBJ2-1, with 7 bases identical to TRBD2. This CDR3 has 17 residues. Trimming at V came to 1 base and at J to 3 bases, leaving 9 bases not matched to a gene. Germline loops: CDR1 LGHDT, CDR2 YNNKEL (reference sequence). DNA of the CDR3: TGTGCCAGCAGCCAAGTTTTTACTAGCGTAGACTACAATGAGCAGTTCTTC. As protein: CASSQVFTSVDYNEQFF.

The genes are TRBV15 and TRBJ1-5; D call uncertain. This CDR3 comprises 14 residues. Germline V gives CDR1 LNHNV, CDR2 YYDKDF (reference sequence). The V end lost 1 base, the J end lost 3 bases, and 7 bases lay between the germline ends. The CDR3 loop is CATSRGQNNQPQHF. In DNA, the CDR3 is TGTGCCACCAGCAGAGGGCAGAACAATCAGCCCCAGCATTTT. Complete variable domain (other parts from reference TRBV15 and TRBJ1-5): DAMVIQNPRYQVTQFGKPVTLSCSQTLNHNVMYWYQQKSSQAPKLLFHYYDKDFNNEADTPDNFQSRRPNTSFCFLDIRSPGLGDTAMYLCATSRGQNNQPQHFGDGTRLSIL.

The V and J genes are TRBV5-1 and TRBJ1-5, with 9 bases fitting TRBD1. The germline CDR1 and CDR2 sequences are SGHRS and YFSETQ. CDR3 length equals 15 residues. The ends lost 3 bases at V and 3 bases at J; junction bases unmatched: 4. In DNA form, the CDR3 reads TGCGCCAGCAGCTCCGGGACAGGGTTCAATCAGCCCCAGCATTTT. Its translation: CASSSGTGFNQPQHF.

This clone came up once. V and J are TRBV19 and TRBJ1-1, with TRBD1 matching 11 bases. With 6 bases clipped from V and 5 bases from J, the junction kept 5 bases outside the gene matches. The CDR3 is 14 residues long. Germline CDR1 reads LNHDA; CDR2 reads SQIVND (reference sequence). The CDR3 protein is CASSPGTGGTEAFF. CDR3 nucleotides: TGTGCCAGTAGCCCTGGGACAGGGGGAACTGAAGCTTTCTTT.

This chain connects TRBV27 to TRBJ2-7, with 8 bases fitting TRBD2. The CDR3 spans 18 residues. Germline trimming cut 2 bases from V and 1 base from J; bases unmatched to any gene: 13. The germline CDR1 and CDR2 sequences are MNHEY and SMNVEV (reference sequence). The chain's CDR3 is CASSLRSVLAGGSYEQYF. The CDR3 coding sequence is TGTGCCAGCAGTTTACGATCGGTTCTGGCGGGAGGATCCTACGAGCAGTACTTC.

V usage is TRBV25-1 and J usage is TRBJ1-1; TRBD1 is a possible D gene (5 bases). V was shortened by 2 bases and J by 3 bases, with 16 bases between the two germline ends. This CDR3 is 16 amino acids long. Germline V lookup: CDR1 MGHDK, CDR2 SYGVNS. CDR3 in DNA: TGTGCCAGCAGTGAAGGGTGGGGCAGAAACCACACTGAAGCTTTCTTT. Translation gives CASSEGWGRNHTEAFF.

The V and J genes are TRBV14 and TRBJ1-2; D ambiguous. The CDR3 spans 12 residues. The germline V gene has CDR1 SGHDN and CDR2 FVKESK. Trimming removed 4 bases at V and 8 bases at J, with 11 bases between. The CDR3 here is CASSLGLGGYTF. The CDR3 DNA reads TGTGCCAGCAGCCTAGGACTGGGGGGCTACACCTTC.

The chain couples TRBV19 to TRBJ2-2; D unclear. CDR1 is LNHDA, CDR2 SQIVND, per germline (reference sequence). This CDR3 comprises 11 residues. V was shortened by 7 bases and J by 6 bases, with 6 bases between the two germline ends. CDR3: CASNRAGELFF. As DNA, the CDR3 is TGTGCCAGTAATCGGGCCGGGGAGCTGTTTTTT.

V gene TRBV6-5 combines with J gene TRBJ1-1; 8 bases fit TRBD1. V lost 2 bases, J lost 11 bases, and 13 bases stayed unmatched. In germline, CDR1 is MNHEY, CDR2 SVGAGI. This CDR3 is 15 amino acids long. CDR3 DNA: TGTGCCAGCAGTTACGGACAGGGTCGGGCCTCCGGGGCTTTCTTT. This gives the protein CASSYGQGRASGAFF.

CDR3 in amino acids: CASSHRLATGGNQPQHF. The CDR3 nucleotides are TGCGCCAGCAGCCATCGTTTGGCCACAGGGGGGAATCAGCCCCAGCATTTT. This rearrangement joins TRBV4-1 to TRBJ1-5, with 8 bases matching TRBD1. The CDR3 extends over 17 amino acids. Losses at the gene ends were 3 bases for V and 4 bases for J; bases not matched to a gene: 11. The V gene's germline CDR1 is MGHRA and CDR2 YSYEKL.

This clone appeared a single time. The J gene is TRBJ2-2, the V gene TRBV10-1; TRBD2 aligns across 12 bases. The V gene's germline CDR1 is WNHNN and CDR2 SYGVQD (reference sequence). Unmatched junction bases numbered 8, after V lost 5 bases and J lost 7 bases. The CDR3 extends over 16 amino acids. The chain's CDR3 is CASSTGTSGPGGELFF. CDR3 DNA sequence: TGCGCCAGCAGTACCGGGACTAGCGGGCCCGGCGGGGAGCTGTTTTTT.

V gene TRBV19 combines with J gene TRBJ1-2, with 9 positions matching TRBD1. V lost 6 bases to trimming and J lost 2 bases; unmatched junction nucleotides: 16. The germline CDR1 and CDR2 sequences are LNHDA and SQIVND (reference sequence). This CDR3 has 18 amino acids. The CDR3 spells CASSRGRTGAEGNYGYTF. CDR3 bases: TGTGCCAGTAGCCGTGGGAGGACAGGGGCCGAGGGGAACTATGGCTACACCTTC.

The chain combines TRBV2 with TRBJ2-7; possible D gene TRBD2, 6 bases. The CDR3 contains 12 residues. Per germline, CDR1 SNHLY and CDR2 FYNNEI. V lost 8 bases and J lost 0, with 8 bases in between. The CDR3 loop reads CASFGSSYEQYF. In DNA form, the CDR3 reads TGTGCCAGCTTCGGGAGCTCCTACGAGCAGTACTTC.

With respect to this clone: A read error may produce the germline difference seen at one junction end. The chain combines TRBV7-7 with TRBJ2-5; possible D gene TRBD1, 5 bases. Germline assignment: CDR1 SSHAT and CDR2 FNYEAQ (reference sequence). The CDR3 is made up of 18 amino acids. The CDR3 reads CASSLGYFVAGNKETQYF. The CDR3 bases are TGTGCTAGCAGCTTAGGGTATTTCGTAGCAGGGAATAAAGAGACCCAGTACTTC.

By share, this clone counts as large. The chain combines TRBV4-1 with TRBJ2-1, with TRBD2 matching 7 bases. The CDR3 runs 16 residues. CDR1 and CDR2 from the germline V gene are MGHRA and YSYEKL. J gave up 1 base and V 4 bases, and 7 bases lay outside the gene matches. CDR3 region: CASSLQTSSSYNEQFF. In DNA, the CDR3 is TGCGCCAGCAGCCTCCAGACTAGCAGTTCCTACAATGAGCAGTTCTTC.

The V gene is TRBV7-2, the J gene TRBJ2-7; 11 bases align to TRBD2. J was trimmed by 2 bases and V by 1 base; bases with no gene match: 4. This CDR3 is 16 amino acids long. Germline lookup yields CDR1 SGHTA and CDR2 FQGNSA. Written as DNA, the CDR3 is TGTGCCAGCAGCTTAGGACTAGCGGGGCAACCCTACGAGCAGTACTTC. Translated, it gives CASSLGLAGQPYEQYF.

This clone turned up a few times. CDR3: CASSIVLAGLANTGELFF. CDR3 nucleotide sequence: TGTGCCAGTAGTATAGTACTAGCGGGGCTCGCGAACACCGGGGAGCTGTTTTTT. J is TRBJ2-2 and V is TRBV19; 10 positions match TRBD2. V gave up 1 base and J gave up 0 bases; unmatched junction bases: 5. CDR1 LNHDA and CDR2 SQIVND come from the germline V gene (reference sequence). This CDR3 comprises 18 residues.

The chain carries TRBV29-1 and TRBJ1-2; D may be TRBD1 (6 bases). Trimming took off 1 base at V and 3 bases at J, with 12 bases between the two ends. CDR3 length: 14 amino acids. Looked up from germline, CDR1 is SQVTM and CDR2 is ANQGSEA. CDR3 nucleotide sequence: TGCAGCGTTGAAGGGGGGGGCCGGCACTATGGCTACACCTTC. Protein product: CSVEGGGRHYGYTF.

This chain connects TRBV6-1 to TRBJ1-6; TRBD1 agrees at 7 bases. The CDR3 is 17 residues long. V lost 2 bases, J lost 6 bases, and 10 bases stayed unmatched. CDR1 and CDR2 (germline): MNHNS, SASEGT. The CDR3 reads CASSEYYSGQLNSPLHF. The CDR3 DNA reads as TGTGCCAGCAGTGAATACTACTCGGGACAGCTTAATTCACCCCTCCACTTT.